Described below is a single T cell receptor (beta chain) sequence and its context. Its antigen is unknown. The data were obtained in a study of T cells in localized non-small cell lung cancer. Study outcomes and limitations: Median around 60 top-100 tumor clones were shared with paired adjacent lung.

The uninvolved lung lay at least 2 cm from the tumor margin and lacked atypia. Method: immunoSEQ multiplex PCR; TCRdb's copy keeps in-frame clones and lacks some. In the table there are thousands of clones, around a quarter of which are singletons. The CDR3 has 16 residues. CDR1 and CDR2 (germline): SGHAT, FQDESV (reference sequence). V lost 5 bases and J lost 3; bases outside the gene matches: 3. The chain carries TRBV11-1 and TRBJ2-2, with 13 bases that match TRBD2. Sequencing used normal lung tissue next to the tumor, obtained before any cancer treatment. The sequence was obtained from a man aged 40 to 69 with stage I lung adenocarcinoma. Written as DNA, the CDR3 is TGTGCCAGCAGCCTAACTAGCGGGAGGGACACCGGGGAGCTGTTTTTT. Encoded protein: CASSLTSGRDTGELFF.